Detailed here is one TCR beta chain. What it binds is unknown. These data originate in a study of cytomegalovirus exposure and HLA in healthy donors. The study's findings and limits: Data from an earlier analysis indicated that most TCR beta V segments were productive either about 87% or about 30% of the time. A later look showed TCR association rates differing by HLA locus, highest for DRB1 and lowest for HLA-C. Most sequenced TCRs were rare (though some public TCRs occurred in many donors).

The CDR3 sequence is 15 residues long. Per germline, CDR1 MNHNS and CDR2 SASEGT. The ends lost 3 bases at V and 2 bases at J; junction bases unmatched: 6. While unrecorded immune exposures were likely, the donors were nominally healthy when sampled. This PCR relied on a set of 60 Vbeta primers and 13 Jbeta primers. The table came from immunoSEQ multiplex PCR; TCRdb's copy has only in-frame clones and leaves some out. The sample lists 170,000 or so clones, about four fifths occurring once. This clonotype was obtained from a man aged 30-40 years in good health and CMV-seropositive. V gene TRBV6-1 combines with J gene TRBJ2-7; 8 bases map to TRBD1. The sequenced sample was PBMCs. The CDR3 DNA follows: TGTGCCAGCAGTGAGCTGGACAGGGCCCCCTACGAGCAGTACTTC. It is translated as CASSELDRAPYEQYF.